Below are 29 T cell receptor beta chains sequenced from a single sample in a study of T cells after yellow fever vaccination. TCRdb called the 5' RACE reads again in MiXCR, with one record for every CDR3 protein. There are some 600,000 distinct CDR3 sequences in the sample; about 17% occur only once, and 15% to 20% lies in the top ten. The sequenced sample was PBMCs, obtained less than 6 days after the first yellow fever vaccination. These receptors originate from a man in his late teens or twenties who received the YFV17D yellow fever vaccine.

The rearrangement links TRBV5-1 to TRBJ2-1, with 10 bases matching TRBD2. Germline V gives CDR1 SGHRS, CDR2 YFSETQ. The CDR3 covers 18 residues. V lost 4 bases and J lost 4; bases outside the gene matches: 14. CDR3 in DNA: TGCGCCAGCAGCCTCGGACGTCCTAGCGGGGGAGCGTACAATGAGCAGTTCTTC. Its protein is CASSLGRPSGGAYNEQFF.

This clonotype was seen at least ten times. This rearrangement joins TRBV6-5 to TRBJ1-4; 7 bases agree with TRBD1. V shed 2 bases, J shed 5 bases, and the junction held 5 bases outside the gene matches. Germline lookup yields CDR1 MNHEY and CDR2 SVGAGI. The CDR3 runs to 15 residues. CDR3 loop: CASSYRDRRNEKLFF. The DNA of the CDR3 is TGTGCCAGCAGTTACCGGGACAGAAGAAATGAAAAACTGTTTTTT.

This sequence joins TRBV4-2 and TRBJ2-7; D not certain. V was cut by 4 bases and J by 3 bases, with 16 bases left in between. This CDR3 is 15 amino acids long. Germline-derived CDR1 and CDR2 are LGHNA and YNFKEQ. DNA of the CDR3: TGTGCCAGCAGCCTTAGCTCCTCCGGAGTCTACGAGCAGTACTTC. Translation: CASSLSSSGVYEQYF.

Here the CDR3 reads CASSLDRMGARRETQYF. The CDR3 nucleotides read TGTGCCAGCAGCTTAGATAGGATGGGGGCCCGACGGGAGACCCAGTACTTC. The rearrangement uses TRBV7-6 and TRBJ2-5; tentative D call: TRBD1 (6 bases). Germline-derived CDR1 and CDR2 are SGHVS and FNYEAQ. The CDR3 loop spans 17 amino acids. V lost 1 base to trimming and J lost 5 bases, with 20 bases between them.

This clonotype was counted at least ten times. Mismatch with germline at one junction end may stem from a read error. The chain uses TRBV7-2 and TRBJ2-5; D perhaps matches TRBD1 (6 bases). The CDR3 is made up of 13 amino acids. Per the germline V gene, CDR1 is SGHTA and CDR2 is FQGNSA. CDR3 region: CASSLGARETQYF. CDR3 bases: TGTGCTAGCAGCCTGGGGGCGCGAGAGACCCAGTACTTC.

This clonotype was observed a handful of times. Mismatch with germline at one junction end may stem from a read error. The chain's CDR3 is CASRQGQGDPYGYTF. The CDR3, as DNA: TGTGCCAGCAGACAAGGACAGGGTGATCCCTATGGCTACACCTTC. The chain links TRBV4-2 to TRBJ1-2; 8 bases are a match to TRBD1. This CDR3 is 15 amino acids long. The germline CDR1 and CDR2 sequences are LGHNA and YNFKEQ.

This clonotype was recorded a few times. This chain links TRBV5-1 with TRBJ1-3; no firm D call. Trimming cost V 6 bases and J 1 base, with 17 bases left between them. CDR3 length equals 16 residues. Germline V gives CDR1 SGHRS, CDR2 YFSETQ. DNA of the CDR3: TGCGCCAGCACGTGGGATGAGACGGCTTCTGGAAACACCATATATTTT. Translating it yields CASTWDETASGNTIYF.

The chain couples TRBV20-1 to TRBJ2-7; 7 nucleotides agree with TRBD1. The length of the CDR3 is 14 residues. J lost 2 bases, V lost 1 base, and 5 bases had no gene match. CDR1 DFQATT and CDR2 SNEGSKA come from the germline V gene (reference sequence). The CDR3 loop reads CSARGQGLTYEQYF. The CDR3 bases are TGCAGTGCTAGAGGACAGGGATTAACCTACGAGCAGTACTTC.

The chain joins TRBV20-1 to TRBJ2-5; possible D gene TRBD2, 6 bases. Germline values: CDR1 DFQATT, CDR2 SNEGSKA (reference sequence). V shed 0 bases and J shed 5 bases, with 13 bases lying between them. The CDR3 consists of 14 residues. The CDR3 here is CSARDRTSWETQYF. The CDR3 nucleotides read TGCAGTGCTAGAGATCGAACTAGCTGGGAGACCCAGTACTTC.

CDR3 bases: TGTGCCAGCTGGGTCTCCAACACTGAAGCTTTCTTT. It yields the protein CASWVSNTEAFF. J is TRBJ1-1 and V is TRBV12-3 or TRBV12-4, with unresolved D. Trimming took 8 bases from V and 2 from J, leaving 9 bases between them. The CDR3 extends over 12 amino acids.

There are a few counts of this clonotype. J is TRBJ2-3 and V is TRBV19; 7 bases map to TRBD1. Trimming at V came to 6 bases and at J to 6 bases, leaving 15 bases not matched to a gene. The CDR3 is 16 amino acids. Germline CDR1 LNHDA, CDR2 SQIVND (reference sequence). The CDR3 DNA reads TGTGCCAGTAGAGATACAGGGGCATTTAGGGAGGATACGCAGTATTTT. Protein: CASRDTGAFREDTQYF.

This sequence joins TRBV7-6 and TRBJ1-1; D may be TRBD1 (5 bases). The CDR3 consists of 17 residues. Trimming pared 0 bases from V and 2 bases from J, leaving 16 bases between. Germline V gene lookup returns CDR1 SGHVS and CDR2 FNYEAQ. The chain's CDR3 is CASSLALGTPQNTEAFF. The CDR3, as DNA: TGTGCCAGCAGCTTAGCGCTTGGGACTCCCCAAAACACTGAAGCTTTCTTT.

In this sample, this clonotype turned up many times. The chain carries TRBV4-1 and TRBJ1-1; no clear D. Germline assignment: CDR1 MGHRA and CDR2 YSYEKL. The CDR3 is 15 amino acids. Trimming pared 1 base from V and 1 base from J, leaving 10 bases between. For the CDR3, the DNA is TGCGCCAGCAGCCAAGTCGGCCCACCGAACACTGAAGCTTTCTTT. It encodes CASSQVGPPNTEAFF.

The chain recombines TRBV18 with TRBJ1-1; no clear D. Trimming cost V 2 bases and J 0 bases, with 10 bases left between them. The CDR3 consists of 15 residues. Germline-derived CDR1 and CDR2 are KGHSH and LQKENI. DNA of the CDR3: TGTGCCAGCTCACCAACGGCGGCCATGAACACTGAAGCTTTCTTT. It translates to CASSPTAAMNTEAFF.

The genes are TRBV29-1 and TRBJ2-5; possible D gene TRBD2, 7 bases. In germline, CDR1 is SQVTM, CDR2 ANQGSEA. This CDR3 spans 15 amino acids. Trimming took 0 bases from V and 2 from J, leaving 13 bases between them. This CDR3 is CSVEDPRGGQETQYF. The CDR3 DNA follows: TGCAGCGTTGAAGACCCCAGGGGAGGGCAAGAGACCCAGTACTTC.

The chain uses TRBV20-1 and TRBJ2-3, with 9 nucleotides matching TRBD2. In germline, CDR1 is DFQATT, CDR2 SNEGSKA (reference sequence). This CDR3 comprises 17 residues. The junction had 13 bases not matched to a gene; V was cut back by 5 bases and J by 1 base. The CDR3 is CSAGRGDSGGGTDTQYF. In DNA, the CDR3 is TGCAGTGCTGGAAGGGGAGATAGCGGGGGAGGCACAGATACGCAGTATTTT.

About this clonotype itself: The germline gene is not matched at one end of the junction; a read error may be the cause. The V gene is TRBV3-1, the J gene TRBJ2-3, with D unclear. This CDR3 comprises 15 residues. In germline, CDR1 is LGHDT, CDR2 YNNKEL (reference sequence). The CDR3 DNA follows: TGTGCCTCCTCCAAACCGGGCCCTTGCACACATACGCAGTATTTT. It translates to CASSKPGPCTHTQYF.

This clonotype showed up just a few times. This chain uses TRBV7-9 with TRBJ1-2; 8 nucleotides agree with TRBD1. The germline V gene encodes CDR1 SEHNR and CDR2 FQNEAQ (reference sequence). Trimming took 4 bases from V and 1 from J; bases not matched to a gene: 5. The CDR3 loop spans 15 amino acids. The chain's CDR3 is CASSWGTGNNYGYTF. The CDR3 DNA is TGTGCCAGCAGCTGGGGGACAGGAAATAACTATGGCTACACCTTC.

This sequence joins TRBV29-1 and TRBJ2-2; D is ambiguous. CDR1 SQVTM and CDR2 ANQGSEA come from the germline V gene. Trimming took 7 bases from V and 4 from J, leaving 13 bases between them. The CDR3 totals 13 residues. In nucleotides, the CDR3 is TGCAGCGCTATATTGACGGCCACCGGGGAGCTGTTTTTT. Protein sequence: CSAILTATGELFF.

The chain joins TRBV20-1 to TRBJ2-1, with 9 bases lining up with TRBD2. The CDR3 has 14 amino acids. With 4 bases clipped from V and 3 bases from J, the junction kept 4 bases outside the gene matches. Germline assignment: CDR1 DFQATT and CDR2 SNEGSKA (reference sequence). For the CDR3, the DNA is TGCAGTGCTACGGGACTAGCCCGCTACAATGAGCAGTTCTTC. This sequence encodes CSATGLARYNEQFF.

This chain joins TRBV6-5 and TRBJ2-3, with D possibly matching TRBD2 (5 bases). The CDR3 totals 15 residues. Germline V gene data show CDR1 as MNHEY and CDR2 as SVGAGI. Trimming removed 3 bases at V and 2 bases at J, with 12 bases between. CDR3 protein: CASSYARANTDTQYF. The CDR3 DNA reads as TGTGCCAGCAGTTATGCGAGGGCTAACACAGATACGCAGTATTTT.

The table lists this clonotype with many counts. The chain couples TRBV5-1 to TRBJ2-3; 10 bases match TRBD2. This CDR3 spans 14 amino acids. CDR1 SGHRS and CDR2 YFSETQ come from the germline V gene. J was trimmed by 4 bases and V by 4 bases; bases with no gene match: 3. This CDR3 is CASSSGGAADTQYF. Here the CDR3 DNA reads TGCGCCAGCAGCAGCGGGGGGGCGGCAGATACGCAGTATTTT.

This clonotype was picked up many times. The junction departs from germline at one end; a sequencing error may be responsible. The V call is TRBV5-1, the J call TRBJ2-2; D not certain. From germline, CDR1 is SGHRS and CDR2 YFSETQ. The CDR3 is 13 amino acids. CDR3: CASSLDGTGELFF. In DNA, the CDR3 is TGTGCCAGCAGCTTAGACGGGACCGGGGAGCTGTTTTTT.

The V gene is TRBV18, the J gene TRBJ2-7; D is ambiguous. Looked up from germline, CDR1 is KGHSH and CDR2 is LQKENI. V lost 2 bases and J lost 1, with 6 bases in between. This CDR3 comprises 13 residues. The CDR3 region has the DNA TGTGCCAGCTCACCATCGCAATCCTACGAGCAGTACGTC. Protein: CASSPSQSYEQYV.

The chain couples TRBV20-1 to TRBJ1-5; D unclear. V lost 2 bases, J lost 2 bases, and 16 bases lay in between. This CDR3 comprises 16 residues. Germline V gene sequence: CDR1 DFQATT, CDR2 SNEGSKA (reference sequence). The CDR3 protein is CSARPEGGHRNQPQHF. CDR3 bases: TGCAGTGCTAGACCCGAAGGCGGGCACCGCAATCAGCCCCAGCATTTT.

This clonotype occurred many times. V is TRBV12-3 or TRBV12-4 and J is TRBJ1-2; D gene unclear. The CDR3 consists of 13 residues. V was clipped by 4 bases and J by 4 bases, with 10 bases between them. CDR3 sequence (DNA): TGTGCCAGCAGTTACGGGGAGGCCTATGGCTACACCTTC. It specifies CASSYGEAYGYTF.

The genes are TRBV5-1 and TRBJ2-1; tentatively, D is TRBD2 (5 bases). This CDR3 is built from 15 residues. Germline V gives CDR1 SGHRS, CDR2 YFSETQ. V gave up 3 bases and J gave up 12 bases, with 22 bases separating them. Here the CDR3 reads CASSSGLSAQVTQFF. The CDR3, as DNA: TGCGCCAGCAGCTCCGGACTCAGCGCCCAGGTTACGCAGTTCTTC.

Only a few counts were recorded for this clonotype. This chain links TRBV10-3 with TRBJ1-6, with D perhaps matching TRBD1 (5 bases). This CDR3 comprises 13 residues. Looked up from germline, CDR1 is ENHRY and CDR2 is SYGVKD. V was pared by 7 bases and J by 7 bases, with 11 bases between. The DNA of the CDR3 is TGTGCCATCACGGGGGATGGGAATTCACCCCTCCACTTT. Its protein product is CAITGDGNSPLHF.

Only a few counts were recorded for this clonotype. This rearrangement joins TRBV2 to TRBJ2-7; TRBD2 might be the D (5 bases). The germline V gene has CDR1 SNHLY and CDR2 FYNNEI. Trimming removed 7 bases from V and 3 bases from J, with 19 bases in between. This CDR3 comprises 15 residues. Here the CDR3 reads CASTGNRLGDYEQYF. The CDR3 nucleotides read TGTGCCAGCACCGGAAATCGTCTCGGGGACTACGAGCAGTACTTC.